Presented here are 17 T cell receptor beta chains from one specimen sequenced in a study of cytomegalovirus exposure and HLA in healthy donors. Both 60 Vbeta primers and 13 Jbeta primers went into the PCR. Repertoires were generated with immunoSEQ multiplex PCR, while TCRdb's copy carries only in-frame clones and drops some. This table holds around 170,000 clones, roughly 80% found once. The specimen sequenced was PBMCs. Receptors were obtained from a woman aged 50 to 60 in good health and CMV-seropositive.

The chain couples TRBV5-1 to TRBJ2-7, with 7 bases matching TRBD1. V lost 2 bases, J lost 0 bases, and 2 bases stayed unmatched. This CDR3 contains 14 residues. From germline, CDR1 is SGHRS and CDR2 YFSETQ. The CDR3 is CASSFGQDSYEQYF. In DNA, the CDR3 is TGCGCCAGCAGCTTCGGACAGGACTCCTACGAGCAGTACTTC.

The rearrangement uses TRBV9 and TRBJ1-4; no firm D call. Trimming cost V 0 bases and J 10 bases, with 7 bases left between them. This CDR3 spans 12 amino acids. The germline CDR1 and CDR2 sequences are SGDLS and YYNGEE. The CDR3 nucleotides are TGTGCCAGCAGCGTAGGAGAGGGAAAACTGTTTTTT. Residues: CASSVGEGKLFF.

V gene TRBV2 combines with J gene TRBJ2-1, with 14 nucleotides matching TRBD2. This CDR3 is built from 19 residues. Trimming took 5 bases from V and 0 from J; bases not matched to a gene: 9. The germline V gene encodes CDR1 SNHLY and CDR2 FYNNEI. CDR3 amino acids: CASSSGLAGGRVSYNEQFF. Written as DNA, the CDR3 is TGTGCCAGCAGTTCAGGACTAGCGGGGGGCAGAGTCTCCTACAATGAGCAGTTCTTC.

This chain joins TRBV18 and TRBJ1-4, with unresolved D. The CDR3 is 14 residues long. Trimming cost V 4 bases and J 4 bases, with 10 bases left between them. Germline CDR1 KGHSH, CDR2 LQKENI. CDR3: CASSLSSLNEKLFF. CDR3 DNA sequence: TGTGCCAGCTCACTATCCAGTCTTAATGAAAAACTGTTTTTT.

The V and J genes are TRBV6-5 and TRBJ2-7; no reliable D call. The V gene lost 0 bases and the J gene lost 6 bases, with 6 bases spanning the gap. The CDR3 has 12 residues. Germline loops: CDR1 MNHEY, CDR2 SVGAGI. The CDR3 DNA sequence: TGTGCCAGCAGTTACTCCTCCGGCGAGCAGTACTTC. This encodes CASSYSSGEQYF.

The V call is TRBV19, the J call TRBJ1-2, with 11 nucleotides matching TRBD1. V lost 7 bases to trimming and J lost 2 bases; unmatched junction nucleotides: 3. CDR1 is LNHDA, CDR2 SQIVND, per germline (reference sequence). The CDR3 has 14 amino acids. CDR3 protein: CASKDRGRNYGYTF. The CDR3, as DNA: TGTGCCAGTAAGGACAGGGGGCGAAACTATGGCTACACCTTC.

This clone was detected a few times. V usage is TRBV9 and J usage is TRBJ2-2, with 10 nucleotides matching TRBD1. With 4 bases clipped from V and 3 bases from J, the junction kept 3 bases outside the gene matches. The CDR3 extends over 15 amino acids. Per germline, CDR1 SGDLS and CDR2 YYNGEE. The CDR3 protein is CASSPGTGDTGELFF. CDR3 bases: TGTGCCAGCAGCCCCGGGACAGGGGACACCGGGGAGCTGTTTTTT. Looking up the rest from reference TRBV9 and TRBJ2-2 gives the full variable domain: DSGVTQTPKHLITATGQRVTLRCSPRSGDLSVYWYQQSLDQGLQFLIQYYNGEERAKGNILERFSAQQFPDLHSELNLSSLELGDSALYFCASSPGTGDTGELFFGEGSRLTVL.

V and J are TRBV9 and TRBJ2-7, with D tentatively TRBD1 (6 bases). CDR1 SGDLS and CDR2 YYNGEE come from the germline V gene. This CDR3 comprises 11 residues. The germline V and J ends were trimmed by 7 bases and 6 bases, with 11 bases remaining between them. CDR3 sequence (DNA): TGTGCCAGCGCATCAGGGGTCGAGCAGTACTTC. Encoded protein: CASASGVEQYF.

V gene TRBV4-1 combines with J gene TRBJ2-6; 7 nucleotides align to TRBD1. V gave up 4 bases and J gave up 0 bases; unmatched junction bases: 6. CDR3 length: 17 residues. Germline CDR1 MGHRA, CDR2 YSYEKL. DNA for the CDR3: TGCGCCAGCAGCCTGAGGGGGCTTAGCTCTGGGGCCAACGTCCTGACTTTC. It codes for CASSLRGLSSGANVLTF.

The V and J genes are TRBV6-5 and TRBJ1-2; the match to TRBD1 covers 11 bases. CDR3 length: 13 amino acids. Germline CDR1 MNHEY, CDR2 SVGAGI. V lost 6 bases, J lost 6 bases, and 3 bases stayed unmatched. The CDR3 DNA reads as TGTGCCAGCAGGAGGACAGGGGGCCATGGCTACACCTTC. It yields the protein CASRRTGGHGYTF.

V is TRBV5-1 and J is TRBJ2-4; D might be TRBD1 (5 bases). Germline CDR1 SGHRS, CDR2 YFSETQ. This CDR3 region has 15 residues. Trimming stripped 3 bases from V and 2 bases from J, with 12 bases between. In DNA form, the CDR3 reads TGCGCCAGCAGCTCCTCGGCAGGGACCAAAAACATTCAGTACTTC. Encoded protein: CASSSSAGTKNIQYF.

The chain links TRBV7-9 to TRBJ1-1, with 7 bases that match TRBD1. V was pared by 1 base and J by 6 bases, with 11 bases of the junction left unmatched. This CDR3 is 16 amino acids long. Germline CDR1 reads SEHNR; CDR2 reads FQNEAQ (reference sequence). CDR3 in amino acids: CASSLGLTGAVAEAFF. CDR3 nucleotides: TGTGCCAGCAGCTTAGGTCTAACAGGGGCCGTCGCTGAAGCTTTCTTT.

This clone was observed a handful of times. This chain connects TRBV15 to TRBJ2-5; D might be TRBD2 (6 bases). The CDR3 is 16 residues long. Per the germline V gene, CDR1 is LNHNV and CDR2 is YYDKDF (reference sequence). Trimming pared 0 bases from V and 2 bases from J, leaving 13 bases between. CDR3 in amino acids: CATSRDSSAGQETQYF. Here the CDR3 DNA reads TGTGCCACCAGCAGAGACTCATCGGCGGGGCAAGAGACCCAGTACTTC.

The rearrangement uses TRBV29-1 and TRBJ1-2; D may be TRBD1 (5 bases). Germline V gives CDR1 SQVTM, CDR2 ANQGSEA. This CDR3 comprises 13 residues. Deletions cut 8 bases from V and 2 bases from J, with 15 bases between. The CDR3, as DNA: TGCAGCATCCAACAGGACCTGAACTATGGCTACACCTTC. Translating it yields CSIQQDLNYGYTF. The variable domain in full, completed from reference TRBV29-1 and TRBJ1-2, reads SAVISQKPSRDICQRGTSLTIQCQVDSQVTMMFWYRQQPGQSLTLIATANQGSEATYESGFVIDKFPISRPNLTFSTLTVSNMSPEDSSIYLCSIQQDLNYGYTFGSGTRLTVV.

In the case of this clone: In the same sample, other DNA sequences code for this CDR3. The chain joins TRBV13 to TRBJ2-1; 7 positions match TRBD2. Trimming removed 0 bases from V and 1 base from J; junction bases left unmatched: 0. This CDR3 spans 15 amino acids. Looked up from germline, CDR1 is PRHDT and CDR2 is FYEKMQ (reference sequence). The CDR3 loop reads CASSLGSGSYNEQFF. CDR3 nucleotides: TGTGCCAGCAGCTTAGGTAGCGGGTCCTACAATGAGCAGTTCTTC.

The rearrangement uses TRBV4-3 and TRBJ1-2; D remains ambiguous. Trimming stripped 1 base from V and 1 base from J, with 10 bases between. Germline lookup yields CDR1 LGHNA and CDR2 YSLEER. This CDR3 comprises 15 residues. In DNA, the CDR3 is TGCGCCAGCAGCCAAGGCCTCGCCGGTAACTATGGCTACACCTTC. Translation gives CASSQGLAGNYGYTF.

This sequence joins TRBV9 and TRBJ2-5; 10 bases map to TRBD2. Germline V gives CDR1 SGDLS, CDR2 YYNGEE. The CDR3 spans 16 residues. The J segment lost 4 bases and the V segment lost 0 bases, leaving 6 bases of the junction unmatched. The CDR3 DNA follows: TGTGCCAGCAGCGTAGGCCAGGCTAGCGGGGGAGAGACCCAGTACTTC. Protein product: CASSVGQASGGETQYF.